This passage covers 29 T cell receptor beta chains from one sample sequenced in a study of CD8+ T cells in alopecia areata. Treatment specified: oral pan-JAK inhibitor, 5-10 mg twice daily. Reverse transcribed after extraction, RNA yielded cDNA as the sequencing template. Clones were read by immunoSEQ multiplex PCR, and TCRdb kept only the in-frame ones, dropping some. The sample lists fewer than 250,000 clones, 50% to 60% occurring once. This material consisted of CD4+ T cells sorted from blood, taken at week 4, from a patient treated with tofacitinib. The receptors derive from a human donor with alopecia areata.

This chain links TRBV7-2 with TRBJ2-5; D call uncertain. CDR1 and CDR2 (germline): SGHTA, FQGNSA. Trimming took 5 bases from V and 3 from J, leaving 4 bases between them. The CDR3 is 11 residues long. CDR3 residues: CASSQKETQYF. The CDR3 DNA sequence: TGTGCCAGCAGCCAAAAAGAGACCCAGTACTTC.

This sequence joins TRBV5-4 and TRBJ2-7, with 11 bases identical to TRBD2. The germline V gene has CDR1 SGHNT and CDR2 YYREEE (reference sequence). The V and J ends lost 3 bases and 3 bases, in that order; junction bases with no gene match: 14. CDR3 length: 18 amino acids. The CDR3 DNA is TGTGCCAGCAGCTCGCCTAGCGGGCCTAGCGGGAGGATCTACGAGCAGTACTTC. Its protein product is CASSSPSGPSGRIYEQYF.

The chain is built from TRBV5-1 and TRBJ2-5; D is possibly TRBD2 (6 bases). Between the trimmed V and J ends, which lost 4 bases and 1 base, there was a span of 11 bases. Germline loops: CDR1 SGHRS, CDR2 YFSETQ. The CDR3 is 14 amino acids. The DNA of the CDR3 is TGCGCCAGCAGCCCGACCGGGAGCCAAGAGACCCAGTACTTC. Translating gives CASSPTGSQETQYF.

The chain employs TRBV4-3 and TRBJ2-4, with 10 bases matching TRBD2. CDR3 length: 17 residues. With V trimmed by 0 bases and J by 7 bases, 9 bases remained unmatched. CDR1 and CDR2 from the germline V gene are LGHNA and YSLEER. In nucleotides, the CDR3 is TGCGCCAGCAGCCAAGATACCAGCGGGAGGGCCGGTAACATTCAGTACTTC. Translation gives CASSQDTSGRAGNIQYF.

V usage is TRBV30 and J usage is TRBJ2-7; no clear D gene. Trimming took off 0 bases at V and 5 bases at J, with 20 bases between the two ends. The CDR3 is 16 residues long. Germline V gives CDR1 GTSNPN, CDR2 SVGIG (reference sequence). The CDR3 region has the DNA TGTGCCTGGAGTGTACGAGGTCCTCCCTCGGAGAACGAGCAGTACTTC. Protein: CAWSVRGPPSENEQYF.

The V gene is TRBV27, the J gene TRBJ1-5; the D gene is possibly TRBD1 (5 bases). V dropped 5 bases and J dropped 7 bases, with 18 bases sitting between them. Germline lookup yields CDR1 MNHEY and CDR2 SMNVEV (reference sequence). CDR3 length equals 15 residues. For the CDR3, the DNA is TGTGCCAGCAGTCCGGCCCGGGGGGGGAACCAGCCCCAGCATTTT. Protein: CASSPARGGNQPQHF.

This clone showed up just once. The rearrangement uses TRBV29-1 and TRBJ2-7, with 10 bases identical to TRBD1. Trimming at V came to 5 bases and at J to 1 base, leaving 5 bases not matched to a gene. Germline loops: CDR1 SQVTM, CDR2 ANQGSEA. CDR3 length equals 14 residues. The CDR3 spells CSVIGTGVSYEQYF. The DNA for the CDR3 is TGCAGCGTTATCGGGACAGGGGTTTCCTACGAGCAGTACTTC.

This clone appeared a few times. The chain joins TRBV29-1 to TRBJ2-1; 13 bases are shared with TRBD2. CDR3 size: 12 residues. The germline CDR1 and CDR2 sequences are SQVTM and ANQGSEA. V was clipped by 7 bases and J by 10 bases; unmatched bases: 4. In DNA form, the CDR3 reads TGCAGCGCCGGGACTAGCGGGACCGAGCAGTTCTTC. Protein product: CSAGTSGTEQFF.

This clone was detected once. The chain couples TRBV5-1 to TRBJ2-2, with D maybe TRBD2 (5 bases). Germline lookup yields CDR1 SGHRS and CDR2 YFSETQ. This CDR3 spans 17 amino acids. Trimming took off 3 bases at V and 1 base at J, with 16 bases between the two ends. CDR3 amino acids: CASSSSSGNRNTGELFF. CDR3 DNA: TGCGCCAGCAGCTCCTCCTCGGGGAACAGGAACACCGGGGAGCTGTTTTTT.

This chain links TRBV14 with TRBJ1-5, with no clear D. The CDR3 is 12 residues long. CDR1 and CDR2 (germline): SGHDN, FVKESK. The V gene lost 3 bases and the J gene lost 4 bases, with 4 bases spanning the gap. CDR3 residues: CASSQGNQPQHF. The CDR3 nucleotides read TGTGCCAGCAGCCAGGGTAATCAGCCCCAGCATTTT.

This rearrangement joins TRBV29-1 to TRBJ2-7; 8 nucleotides align to TRBD1. The CDR3 has 13 residues. V shed 5 bases and J 4 bases; nucleotides not matched to a gene: 7. Germline V gene lookup returns CDR1 SQVTM and CDR2 ANQGSEA. CDR3 protein: CSVSGQDLYEQYF. Written as DNA, the CDR3 is TGCAGCGTTTCGGGACAGGATCTTTACGAGCAGTACTTC.

This sequence joins TRBV6-5 and TRBJ2-1; D uncertain. V was clipped by 8 bases and J by 9 bases, with 8 bases between them. Germline loops: CDR1 MNHEY, CDR2 SVGAGI. The CDR3 length is 10 residues. CDR3 region: CASGVTEQFF. Here the CDR3 DNA reads TGTGCCAGCGGAGTCACTGAGCAGTTCTTC.

The chain employs TRBV2 and TRBJ2-4; no clear D. V lost 3 bases and J 6 bases, leaving 12 bases between the germline ends. Germline CDR1 and CDR2: SNHLY and FYNNEI. The CDR3 consists of 14 residues. CDR3 sequence (DNA): TGTGCCAGCAGTGAGCAAGGGCACCTAAACATTCAGTACTTC. This sequence encodes CASSEQGHLNIQYF.

This chain joins TRBV6-5 and TRBJ1-2; weak D call: TRBD1 (5 bases). This CDR3 has 14 amino acids. The V and J ends lost 2 bases and 2 bases respectively, with 9 bases between them. Germline lookup yields CDR1 MNHEY and CDR2 SVGAGI. The CDR3 DNA sequence: TGTGCCAGCAGTTACGGCAGGGTAAACTATGGCTACACCTTC. As protein: CASSYGRVNYGYTF.

V and J are TRBV30 and TRBJ1-2; D not resolved. V lost 3 bases and J 4 bases, leaving 6 bases between the germline ends. The CDR3 consists of 11 residues. Germline V gives CDR1 GTSNPN, CDR2 SVGIG (reference sequence). The CDR3 here is CAWRAFYGYTF. The CDR3 DNA reads as TGTGCCTGGAGAGCATTCTATGGCTACACCTTC.

J is TRBJ2-7 and V is TRBV29-1, with a tentative D call TRBD1 (6 bases). Germline-derived CDR1 and CDR2 are SQVTM and ANQGSEA. This CDR3 comprises 13 residues. Trimming took 5 bases from V and 0 from J, leaving 11 bases between them. The CDR3 region has the DNA TGCAGCGTTACAGGGAAAAGCTCCTACGAGCAGTACTTC. This encodes CSVTGKSSYEQYF.

The gene calls are TRBV19 and TRBJ1-1; D is uncertain. The CDR3 extends over 13 amino acids. V lost 5 bases and J lost 3, with 10 bases in between. Germline lookup yields CDR1 LNHDA and CDR2 SQIVND (reference sequence). CDR3 nucleotides: TGTGCCAGTAGTCCACGCCCGTACACTGAAGCTTTCTTT. Encoded protein: CASSPRPYTEAFF.

The table lists this clone with a few counts. The chain has TRBV12-1 and TRBJ2-3. TRBV12-1 is a pseudogene segment. The CDR3 is 13 amino acids. The chain's CDR3 is CASSPRTTDTQYF. The CDR3 DNA reads TGTGCCAGCAGCCCCCGGACCACAGATACGCAGTATTTT.

The chain employs TRBV7-2 and TRBJ1-1, with no clear D. Germline V gives CDR1 SGHTA, CDR2 FQGNSA. V was shortened by 7 bases and J by 5 bases, with 14 bases between the two germline ends. CDR3 size: 13 residues. The CDR3 sequence is CASTYRAGTEAFF. The DNA for the CDR3 is TGTGCCAGCACTTATCGGGCGGGAACTGAAGCTTTCTTT. Together with reference TRBV7-2 and TRBJ1-1, the CDR3 gives the full variable domain: GAGVSQSPSNKVTEKGKDVELRCDPISGHTALYWYRQSLGQGLEFLIYFQGNSAPDKSGLPSDRFSAERTGGSVSTLTIQRTQQEDSAVYLCASTYRAGTEAFFGQGTRLTVV.

Ten or more counts support this clone. The V and J genes are TRBV5-1 and TRBJ2-5; D may match TRBD1 or TRBD2 (5 bases each). V was cut by 4 bases and J by 4 bases, with 20 bases left in between. The V gene's germline CDR1 is SGHRS and CDR2 YFSETQ. The CDR3 runs to 16 residues. CDR3: CASSPSVGAVRETQYF. DNA of the CDR3: TGCGCCAGCAGCCCAAGCGTCGGGGCGGTCCGAGAGACCCAGTACTTC.

There are a few counts of this clone. Other DNA sequences in this specimen translate into the identical CDR3. For the CDR3, the DNA is TGCAGTGCTAGACGGGGCTACGAGCAGTACTTC. This gives the protein CSARRGYEQYF. The V and J genes are TRBV20-1 and TRBJ2-7, with D perhaps matching TRBD2 (5 bases). Trimming stripped 2 bases from V and 3 bases from J, with 5 bases between. There are 11 residues in the CDR3. CDR1 and CDR2 from the germline V gene are DFQATT and SNEGSKA (reference sequence).

CDR3 coding DNA: TGCGCCAGCATTGGCGGGAGCTACGAGCAGTACTTC. This encodes CASIGGSYEQYF. The V call is TRBV10-2, the J call TRBJ2-7; 7 positions agree with TRBD2. This CDR3 contains 12 residues. The trim removed 7 bases at V and 3 bases at J, leaving 3 bases unmatched. Germline CDR1 and CDR2: WSHSY and SAAADI.

V is TRBV5-6 and J is TRBJ1-2; tentatively, D is TRBD1 (6 bases). CDR1 is SGHDT and CDR2 is YYEEEE in the germline V gene. This CDR3 contains 13 residues. Trimming took off 4 bases at V and 2 bases at J, with 9 bases between the two ends. CDR3 nucleotides: TGTGCCAGCAGCCAGGGGATCAACTATGGCTACACCTTC. Protein product: CASSQGINYGYTF.

This clone has just a few counts. The CDR3 loop is CASSGGAGAQHF. In nucleotides, the CDR3 is TGTGCCAGCAGTGGAGGGGCCGGGGCCCAGCATTTT. The chain recombines TRBV25-1 with TRBJ1-5; perhaps TRBD1 as D (5 bases). The CDR3 consists of 12 residues. Per the germline V gene, CDR1 is MGHDK and CDR2 is SYGVNS. V lost 4 bases to trimming and J lost 11 bases, with 12 bases between them.

The chain is built from TRBV10-3 and TRBJ2-7, with TRBD2 identical over 7 bases. V lost 11 bases and J lost 2; bases outside the gene matches: 3. The length of the CDR3 is 11 residues. Germline V gene data show CDR1 as ENHRY and CDR2 as SYGVKD. CDR3 in amino acids: CAGGSTYEQYF. The CDR3 nucleotides are TGTGCCGGCGGGAGTACCTACGAGCAGTACTTC.

The chain combines TRBV29-1 with TRBJ2-1; 9 bases are a match to TRBD1. Unmatched junction bases numbered 5, after V lost 3 bases and J lost 2 bases. The CDR3 contains 15 residues. CDR1 is SQVTM, CDR2 ANQGSEA, per germline. CDR3 coding DNA: TGCAGCGTTGATGAGGGGACAGGGACCTACAATGAGCAGTTCTTC. This gives the protein CSVDEGTGTYNEQFF.

This clone was detected only once. This chain links TRBV7-2 with TRBJ1-5; D unresolved. V was pared by 2 bases and J by 7 bases, with 3 bases between. Looked up from germline, CDR1 is SGHTA and CDR2 is FQGNSA. CDR3 size: 11 residues. The CDR3 spells CASSLYQPQHF. CDR3 in DNA: TGTGCCAGCAGCTTATACCAGCCCCAGCATTTT.

In its sample, this clone was seen a few times. The rearrangement links TRBV28 to TRBJ1-4; the match to TRBD1 covers 7 bases. Germline CDR1 reads MDHEN; CDR2 reads SYDVKM. This CDR3 region has 13 residues. The trim removed 3 bases at V and 7 bases at J, leaving 2 bases unmatched. CDR3 DNA sequence: TGTGCCAGCAGTTTCCCAGGGGGTGAAAAACTGTTTTTT. Translating it yields CASSFPGGEKLFF.

The V gene is TRBV25-1, the J gene TRBJ2-1; D gene ambiguous. The V end lost 6 bases, the J end lost 1 base, and 10 bases lay between the germline ends. Germline V gives CDR1 MGHDK, CDR2 SYGVNS. The CDR3 loop spans 14 amino acids. CDR3 in amino acids: CASRTKSSYNEQFF. In nucleotides, the CDR3 is TGTGCCAGCAGGACAAAGTCTTCCTACAATGAGCAGTTCTTC.